The 11 T cell receptor beta chains in this list originate from one sample, sequenced in a study of Ad26.COV2.S vaccination and SARS-CoV-2 variants. TCRdb's copy holds only in-frame clones and misses some; the assay was immunoSEQ multiplex PCR. Counted here are approximately 500,000 clones, around 85% occurring once; the ten biggest clones make up roughly 13%. Treatment specified: 15 to 20 received Ad26.COV2.S at low or high dose, single or two shots; several received placebo; per-sample allocation not given. Sampling took place 63 days after the first vaccine or placebo injection. The sequences come from peripheral blood, collected in a trial of Ad26.COV2.S vaccine versus placebo. The receptors stem from a person aged 18-60 years who received the Ad26.COV2.S COVID-19 vaccine or a placebo.

This clone is a singleton in its sample. The chain has TRBV2 and TRBJ1-6; no firm D call. Germline CDR1 is SNHLY and CDR2 is FYNNEI. There are 15 residues in the CDR3. Trimming left V 3 bases short and J 7 bases short, with 13 bases between. The CDR3 sequence is CASSDSSTTNSPLHF. The CDR3 nucleotides are TGTGCCAGCAGTGATTCGAGCACCACCAATTCACCCCTCCACTTT. Complete variable domain (other parts from reference TRBV2 and TRBJ1-6): EPEVTQTPSHQVTQMGQEVILRCVPISNHLYFYWYRQILGQKVEFLVSFYNNEISEKSEIFDDQFSVERPDGSNFTLKIRSTKLEDSAMYFCASSDSSTTNSPLHFGNGTRLTVT.

The gene calls are TRBV2 and TRBJ2-7, with TRBD1 matching over 7 bases. CDR3 length equals 13 residues. Germline CDR1 is SNHLY and CDR2 is FYNNEI. The junction had 3 bases not matched to a gene; V was cut back by 6 bases and J by 1 base. The CDR3 sequence is CASRGQLSYEQYF. Written as DNA, the CDR3 is TGTGCCAGCAGGGGACAGCTTTCCTACGAGCAGTACTTC.

The V and J genes are TRBV11-3 and TRBJ1-1; the D is unclear. This CDR3 is 13 amino acids long. Germline V gene sequence: CDR1 SGHNT, CDR2 YENEEA. The ends were cut back, 5 bases at V and 1 base at J, with 8 bases in the middle. Here the CDR3 reads CASSQNGNTEAFF. As DNA, the CDR3 is TGTGCCAGCAGCCAGAACGGGAACACTGAAGCTTTCTTT.

V and J are TRBV9 and TRBJ2-3; D not certain. The CDR3 consists of 17 residues. V was clipped by 1 base and J by 3 bases, with 18 bases between them. Germline CDR1 and CDR2: SGDLS and YYNGEE. The CDR3 sequence is CASSVSIGGAATDTQYF. The CDR3 DNA is TGTGCCAGCAGCGTATCCATAGGTGGTGCTGCAACAGATACGCAGTATTTT.

The CDR3 nucleotides read TGTGCCAGCAGCGTAGCCCCGGGACAGGGAGGAAATTCACCCCTCCACTTT. Its translation: CASSVAPGQGGNSPLHF. The chain employs TRBV9 and TRBJ1-6; 9 nucleotides agree with TRBD1. Trimming took 0 bases from V and 7 from J; bases not matched to a gene: 8. CDR3 length: 17 amino acids. The germline CDR1 and CDR2 sequences are SGDLS and YYNGEE. Full variable domain (missing parts from reference TRBV9 and TRBJ1-6): DSGVTQTPKHLITATGQRVTLRCSPRSGDLSVYWYQQSLDQGLQFLIQYYNGEERAKGNILERFSAQQFPDLHSELNLSSLELGDSALYFCASSVAPGQGGNSPLHFGNGTRLTVT.

The chain is built from TRBV21-1 and TRBJ2-3; the table's D call of TRBD1 was not tested on the DNA. TRBV21-1 is marked as a pseudogene. The CDR3 covers 14 residues. The CDR3 region has the DNA TGTGCCAGCAGCATACCGACAGGCACAGATACGCAGTATTTT. Its protein is CASSIPTGTDTQYF.

The chain has TRBV30 and TRBJ1-2; D ambiguous. CDR3 size: 13 residues. Deletions cut 3 bases from V and 1 base from J, with 9 bases between. Germline V CDR1 and CDR2: GTSNPN, SVGIG (reference sequence). CDR3 sequence reads: CAWSAQLNYGYTF. DNA of the CDR3: TGTGCCTGGAGCGCACAGCTTAACTATGGCTACACCTTC.

The rearrangement uses TRBV2 and TRBJ2-7, with D possibly TRBD1 on 6 matching bases. This CDR3 region has 15 residues. V gave up 0 bases and J gave up 8 bases, with 17 bases separating them. Germline loops: CDR1 SNHLY, CDR2 FYNNEI. The CDR3 loop reads CASSEASGTSTKQYF. CDR3 nucleotide sequence: TGTGCCAGCAGTGAAGCCTCCGGGACATCTACGAAGCAGTACTTC.

In DNA, the CDR3 is TGTGCCAGCAACCACCCAGGGGAAGCTTTCTTT. Translated: CASNHPGEAFF. This chain connects TRBV12-3 or TRBV12-4 to TRBJ1-1; tentative D call: TRBD1 (5 bases). There are 11 residues in the CDR3. V was trimmed by 7 bases and J by 8 bases, leaving 11 bases between them.

This clone was seen more than once but under ten times. Other DNA sequences from this sample encode an identical CDR3 as well. The genes are TRBV5-4 and TRBJ1-2; TRBD1 aligns across 7 bases. The V and J ends lost 4 bases and 2 bases, in that order; junction bases with no gene match: 5. The CDR3 is 14 amino acids. The germline CDR1 and CDR2 sequences are SGHNT and YYREEE (reference sequence). The CDR3 DNA follows: TGTGCCAGCAGCCCCGAACAGGGGAACTATGGCTACACCTTC. Protein sequence: CASSPEQGNYGYTF.

This sequence joins TRBV11-3 and TRBJ2-3; D is possibly TRBD2 (8 bases). The germline V and J ends were trimmed by 6 bases and 6 bases, with 16 bases remaining between them. Germline V gene lookup returns CDR1 SGHNT and CDR2 YENEEA. This CDR3 has 14 amino acids. The CDR3 spells CASSTGGGSDTQYF. CDR3 sequence (DNA): TGTGCCAGCAGTACGGGAGGGGGCTCGGATACGCAGTATTTT.